This TCR beta chain comes out of a study of shared clonotypes between healthy human individuals. Profiling relied on immunoSEQ multiplex PCR, and the TCRdb table lists in-frame clones only, not all of them. The sample lists about 2 million clones, approximately 95% occurring once. This clone was detected once. From germline, CDR1 is MGHRA and CDR2 YSYEKL. The V end was cut by 6 bases, the J end by 6 bases, with 12 bases between. The CDR3 loop spans 12 amino acids. CD45RO-negative cells were positively selected for CCR7, leaving out terminally differentiated effector memory CD45RA+ cells. The chain joins TRBV4-1 to TRBJ2-7; D not resolved. The receptor was isolated from a man in his late teens or twenties in good health. Specimen: naive CD8+ T cells sorted from blood. The CDR3 DNA is TGCGCCAGCAGGCGGTTCTGTCTCGAGCAGTACTTC. Its translation is CASRRFCLEQYF.